Sequencing of this T cell receptor beta chain was carried out in a study of OX40 agonist ivuxolimab in advanced cancers. TCRdb's table, derived via immunoSEQ multiplex PCR, lists solely in-frame clones and lacks some. The repertoire includes approximately 35,000 clones, about nine tenths of them detected once, and around 4% sits in the top ten. A word on this clone: The target antigen is unknown.

Broader study findings: At doses 0.1 to 3.0 mg/kg, CD4+ and CD8+ clones expanded.

Germline V gene sequence: CDR1 MNHEY, CDR2 SMNVEV (reference sequence). The CDR3 loop spans 15 amino acids. V gave up 0 bases and J gave up 1 base, with 10 bases separating them. The clonotype originates from an adult with an advanced solid tumor such as melanoma, head and neck, liver or kidney cancer. The V and J genes are TRBV27 and TRBJ2-7; D might be TRBD1 (6 bases). The sequenced sample was CD4+ or CD8+ T cells sorted from blood, obtained in a trial of the OX40 agonist ivuxolimab. CDR3 in DNA: TGTGCCAGCAGTTTATCGTGGGGGCGGTCCTACGAGCAGTACTTC. Translating it yields CASSLSWGRSYEQYF.